This T cell receptor (beta chain) was retrieved from a study of T cells in localized non-small cell lung cancer. V gave up 4 bases and J gave up 4 bases; unmatched junction bases: 10. The CDR3 covers 16 residues. Per the germline V gene, CDR1 is SGHVS and CDR2 is FQNEAQ. Measured with immunoSEQ multiplex PCR; TCRdb has only the in-frame clones, and not every one. Among about 40,000 clones listed, around 88% were seen once. The chain is built from TRBV7-8 and TRBJ2-7; 10 positions match TRBD2. The origin of this receptor is a man between 40 and 69 years old with stage I lung adenocarcinoma. Sequences were derived from peripheral blood, sampled before any cancer treatment. The CDR3: CASSYTSAGGRYEQYF. The CDR3 coding sequence is TGTGCCAGCAGCTATACCTCAGCGGGAGGGCGGTACGAGCAGTACTTC.